This T cell receptor beta chain was sequenced for a study of T cell responses to AZD1222 COVID-19 vaccine. Study-wide points: Seropositive at baseline were only a handful of AZD1222 recipients. Females made up more of the donors, who were largely white British, and clonal diversity may have come out too low.

Trimming removed 0 bases from V and 7 bases from J, with 11 bases in between. Per the germline V gene, CDR1 is SGHRS and CDR2 is YFSETQ. The CDR3 consists of 15 residues. A note on this clone: Antigen unknown.

The protocol was immunoSEQ multiplex PCR, while the TCRdb copy is restricted to in-frame clones and leaves out a portion. This sample has roughly 85,000 clones; 90% occur once, and the top ten carry 2.5% to 4%. The rearrangement links TRBV5-1 to TRBJ1-6, with no clear D. This material consisted of peripheral blood, taken 28 days after the second AZD1222 dose. The TCR sequence derives from an adult who received the AZD1222 COVID-19 vaccine. As DNA, the CDR3 is TGCGCCAGCAGCTTGGCTCAGTACCCGAATTCACCCCTCCACTTT. Its protein is CASSLAQYPNSPLHF.